These 29 T cell receptor beta chains share one sample of origin, sequenced in a study of blood T cell repertoires in COVID-19. Assay used: immunoSEQ multiplex PCR; TCRdb lists only in-frame clones, some missing. The sample includes fewer than 250,000 clones, about 82% of them seen just once. Sequencing was done on a sample of peripheral blood. All receptors derive from a woman in her sixties with active or convalescent COVID-19.

The V and J genes are TRBV10-1 and TRBJ1-1; TRBD1 is a possible D gene (6 bases). CDR3 length equals 13 residues. V shed 8 bases and J shed 1 base, with 11 bases lying between them. Germline lookup yields CDR1 WNHNN and CDR2 SYGVQD (reference sequence). CDR3 in amino acids: CASRNRANTEAFF. Written as DNA, the CDR3 is TGCGCCAGCCGAAACAGGGCGAACACTGAAGCTTTCTTT.

This chain uses TRBV28 with TRBJ1-2, with a possible D match to TRBD1 (5 bases). Trimming took 3 bases from V and 0 from J, leaving 14 bases between them. Germline V CDR1 and CDR2: MDHEN, SYDVKM. The CDR3 is 16 residues long. The chain's CDR3 is CASSLPTASANYGYTF. As DNA, the CDR3 is TGTGCCAGCAGTTTGCCGACAGCTTCAGCTAACTATGGCTACACCTTC.

The V call is TRBV7-6, the J call TRBJ2-2; 7 nucleotides align to TRBD2. Germline-derived CDR1 and CDR2 are SGHVS and FNYEAQ. The CDR3 sequence is 16 residues long. Germline trimming cut 2 bases from V and 6 bases from J; bases unmatched to any gene: 9. This CDR3 is CASSLPGAGVAGELFF. For the CDR3, the DNA is TGTGCCAGCAGCTTACCTGGGGCGGGAGTGGCCGGGGAGCTGTTTTTT.

In DNA form, the CDR3 reads TGTGCCTGGAGTCGACAGGGGAGGACAGATACGCAGTATTTT. This gives the protein CAWSRQGRTDTQYF. The V gene is TRBV30, the J gene TRBJ2-3; 8 nucleotides align to TRBD1. CDR1 and CDR2 from the germline V gene are GTSNPN and SVGIG (reference sequence). V was pared by 2 bases and J by 3 bases, with 4 bases of the junction left unmatched. There are 14 residues in the CDR3.

The table lists this clone with many counts. The rearrangement uses TRBV5-1 and TRBJ2-7, with 11 bases aligning to TRBD2. With 5 bases clipped from V and 3 bases from J, the junction kept 7 bases outside the gene matches. Per the germline V gene, CDR1 is SGHRS and CDR2 is YFSETQ. This CDR3 is 15 amino acids long. The DNA of the CDR3 is TGCGCCAGCAGATCCTGGACTAGCGGGCTCTACGAGCAGTACTTC. It codes for CASRSWTSGLYEQYF.

V usage is TRBV28 and J usage is TRBJ2-5; D possibly corresponds to TRBD1 (6 bases). Germline V gives CDR1 MDHEN, CDR2 SYDVKM. The ends were cut back, 2 bases at V and 4 bases at J, with 11 bases in the middle. The CDR3 extends over 14 amino acids. The CDR3 sequence is CASSLGGTLETQYF. DNA of the CDR3: TGTGCCAGCAGTTTAGGTGGGACACTAGAGACCCAGTACTTC.

The chain combines TRBV12-3 or TRBV12-4 with TRBJ2-1; D is unclear. The CDR3 has 11 residues. V lost 5 bases and J 9 bases, leaving 8 bases between the germline ends. The CDR3 bases are TGTGCCAGCAGTCTAGAGCGTGAGCAGTTCTTC. Its protein is CASSLEREQFF.

A few counts support this clone. The chain couples TRBV7-9 to TRBJ2-5; TRBD2 might be the D (5 bases). The CDR3 is made up of 13 amino acids. Germline-derived CDR1 and CDR2 are SEHNR and FQNEAQ (reference sequence). Trimming took 3 bases from V and 5 from J, leaving 10 bases between them. The CDR3: CASSFGLWETQYF. The CDR3 bases are TGTGCCAGCAGCTTCGGACTGTGGGAGACCCAGTACTTC.

The chain recombines TRBV7-8 with TRBJ2-7; 9 nucleotides align to TRBD2. V trimming: 3 bases; J trimming: 4 bases; junction bases outside the gene matches: 4. From germline, CDR1 is SGHVS and CDR2 FQNEAQ. There are 14 residues in the CDR3. In nucleotides, the CDR3 is TGTGCCAGCAGCTTGGCTAGCGGGATGTACGAGCAGTACTTC. Translating gives CASSLASGMYEQYF.

V gene TRBV9 combines with J gene TRBJ2-3; D gene ambiguous. This CDR3 is 15 amino acids long. The germline V and J ends were trimmed by 4 bases and 6 bases, with 18 bases remaining between them. Germline values: CDR1 SGDLS, CDR2 YYNGEE. The CDR3 loop reads CASSPRVGFGDTQYF. CDR3 DNA: TGTGCCAGCAGCCCCCGGGTGGGTTTCGGCGATACGCAGTATTTT.

The J gene is TRBJ2-1, the V gene TRBV3-1 (or the pseudogene TRBV3-2); 8 nucleotides align to TRBD2. V dropped 0 bases and J dropped 12; count of bases not matched to a gene: 7. This CDR3 contains 14 residues. Germline CDR1 reads LGHDT; CDR2 reads YNNKEL (reference sequence). CDR3 residues: CASSQDGRGGTQFF. In DNA, the CDR3 is TGTGCCAGCAGCCAAGACGGGAGGGGGGGTACGCAGTTCTTC.

V is TRBV5-1 and J is TRBJ1-1, with TRBD1 identical over 7 bases. Germline CDR1 is SGHRS and CDR2 is YFSETQ. The CDR3 spans 12 residues. The V and J ends lost 4 bases and 11 bases, in that order; junction bases with no gene match: 8. The CDR3 bases are TGCGCCAGCAGCACACGACAGGGTGACGCTTTCTTT. Amino acids: CASSTRQGDAFF.

The chain uses TRBV10-3 and TRBJ2-1; maybe TRBD1 (5 bases). There are 16 residues in the CDR3. Trimming took off 1 base at V and 5 bases at J, with 15 bases between the two ends. CDR1 is ENHRY, CDR2 SYGVKD, per germline. CDR3 loop: CAISELKQAGNNEQFF. DNA for the CDR3: TGTGCCATCAGTGAGTTAAAACAGGCTGGGAACAATGAGCAGTTCTTC.

The chain couples TRBV18 to TRBJ1-4, with D perhaps TRBD1 (5 bases). The germline V and J ends were trimmed by 4 bases and 1 base, with 7 bases remaining between them. From germline, CDR1 is KGHSH and CDR2 LQKENI. The CDR3 spans 14 residues. The CDR3: CASSLDRTNEKLFF. The CDR3 nucleotides read TGTGCCAGCTCACTCGACAGAACTAATGAAAAACTGTTTTTT.

The rearrangement joins TRBV6-6 to TRBJ1-3; D perhaps matches TRBD1 (5 bases). The CDR3 covers 15 residues. Trimming cost V 2 bases and J 2 bases, with 10 bases left between them. Germline V gene lookup returns CDR1 MNHNY and CDR2 SVGAGI (reference sequence). The CDR3: CASSYRPGTGNTIYF. The CDR3 DNA reads TGTGCCAGCAGTTACAGGCCAGGGACTGGAAACACCATATATTTT.

The CDR3 here is CASSSSLAGGTDTQYF. The CDR3 DNA is TGTGCCAGCAGTTCGTCCCTAGCGGGGGGCACAGATACGCAGTATTTT. This chain uses TRBV6-4 with TRBJ2-3, with 10 positions matching TRBD2. Losses at the gene ends were 5 bases for V and 1 base for J; bases not matched to a gene: 6. The CDR3 consists of 16 residues. In germline, CDR1 is MRHNA, CDR2 SNTAGT.

The table lists this clone with a few counts. The V call is TRBV27, the J call TRBJ2-3; TRBD2 agrees at 7 bases. The CDR3 consists of 17 residues. Germline-derived CDR1 and CDR2 are MNHEY and SMNVEV (reference sequence). J was trimmed by 0 bases and V by 3 bases; bases with no gene match: 9. CDR3 region: CASSFTALADSTDTQYF. Here the CDR3 DNA reads TGTGCCAGCAGTTTTACGGCGCTAGCGGATAGCACAGATACGCAGTATTTT.

This clone was counted only a few times. The rearrangement joins TRBV13 to TRBJ2-7; D is uncertain. The CDR3 consists of 14 residues. The germline gives CDR1 PRHDT, CDR2 FYEKMQ (reference sequence). V shed 0 bases and J shed 4 bases, with 10 bases lying between them. CDR3 coding DNA: TGTGCCAGCAGCTTAGGGATTAGTTCTTACGAGCAGTACGTC. Translation: CASSLGISSYEQYV.

The V and J genes are TRBV19 and TRBJ2-3; a weak D match, TRBD2 (5 bases). The CDR3 spans 14 residues. Germline V lookup: CDR1 LNHDA, CDR2 SQIVND (reference sequence). The ends were cut back, 5 bases at V and 1 base at J, with 10 bases in the middle. CDR3 region: CASSPRRGTDTQYF. The CDR3 DNA sequence: TGTGCCAGTAGTCCCCGGCGGGGCACAGATACGCAGTATTTT.

The chain recombines TRBV10-1 with TRBJ2-5; D is possibly TRBD1 (6 bases). Trimming cost V 5 bases and J 4 bases, with 17 bases left between them. Germline V lookup: CDR1 WNHNN, CDR2 SYGVQD (reference sequence). The CDR3 extends over 15 amino acids. CDR3 sequence reads: CASSSGLQGGETQYF. CDR3 sequence (DNA): TGCGCCAGCAGTTCGGGTTTACAGGGTGGAGAGACCCAGTACTTC.

The J gene is TRBJ1-4, the V gene TRBV5-1, with 8 bases fitting TRBD1. V lost 0 bases and J lost 7; bases outside the gene matches: 5. CDR1 is SGHRS and CDR2 is YFSETQ in the germline V gene. The CDR3 runs 15 residues. The CDR3 is CASSLEDRAIEKLFF. In nucleotides, the CDR3 is TGCGCCAGCAGCTTGGAGGACAGGGCAATTGAAAAACTGTTTTTT.

The chain recombines TRBV2 with TRBJ1-5; 8 bases are a match to TRBD1. The germline V gene encodes CDR1 SNHLY and CDR2 FYNNEI. J gave up 1 base and V 6 bases, and 2 bases lay outside the gene matches. The CDR3 loop spans 14 amino acids. The CDR3 here is CASSNRGSNQPQHF. CDR3 nucleotide sequence: TGTGCCAGCAGCAACAGGGGGAGCAATCAGCCCCAGCATTTT.

The rearrangement links TRBV3-1 (or the pseudogene TRBV3-2) to TRBJ1-1, with a weak D call TRBD1 (6 bases). Germline CDR1 and CDR2: LGHDT and YNNKEL (reference sequence). Trimming shortened V by 7 bases and J by 4 bases, and 16 bases separated the two germline ends. This CDR3 has 14 residues. CDR3 protein: CASTSAGGPTEAFF. CDR3 sequence (DNA): TGTGCCAGCACCAGTGCGGGGGGCCCCACTGAAGCTTTCTTT.

This sequence joins TRBV6-5 and TRBJ1-5; D is uncertain. Germline V gives CDR1 MNHEY, CDR2 SVGAGI. The V gene lost 5 bases and the J gene lost 7 bases, with 18 bases spanning the gap. The CDR3 sequence is 15 residues long. The CDR3, as DNA: TGTGCCAGCAGTCCGTGGAGGGAAGGGTACCAGCCCCAGCATTTT. Translated: CASSPWREGYQPQHF.

The chain couples TRBV6-1 to TRBJ2-3, with TRBD2 matching over 8 bases. The CDR3 contains 15 residues. Germline CDR1 and CDR2: MNHNS and SASEGT. V lost 2 bases to trimming and J lost 3 bases; unmatched junction nucleotides: 4. In DNA form, the CDR3 reads TGTGCCAGCAGTGAAATGGCTAGCGGGACAGATACGCAGTATTTT. Encoded protein: CASSEMASGTDTQYF.

The chain links TRBV11-2 to TRBJ1-1; TRBD1 is a possible D gene (5 bases). Per germline, CDR1 SGHAT and CDR2 FQNNGV. This CDR3 contains 14 residues. Trimming cost V 1 base and J 6 bases, with 12 bases left between them. DNA for the CDR3: TGTGCCAGCAGCTTAGGGGGGGGTTTTTCTGAAGCTTTCTTT. Protein: CASSLGGGFSEAFF.

The chain employs TRBV4-2 and TRBJ1-4, with D hard to call. Between the trimmed V and J ends, which lost 2 bases and 3 bases, there was a span of 13 bases. The length of the CDR3 is 16 residues. Germline lookup yields CDR1 LGHNA and CDR2 YNFKEQ. The DNA for the CDR3 is TGTGCCAGCAGCCAAACATACGGGTCTCCTAATGAAAAACTGTTTTTT. It specifies CASSQTYGSPNEKLFF.

The rearrangement links TRBV5-1 to TRBJ1-1; TRBD1 matches 7 bases. The CDR3 has 14 residues. V shed 2 bases, J shed 3 bases, and the junction held 4 bases outside the gene matches. Looked up from germline, CDR1 is SGHRS and CDR2 is YFSETQ. In DNA form, the CDR3 reads TGCGCCAGCAGCTTAGACAGGGCCGACACTGAAGCTTTCTTT. This encodes CASSLDRADTEAFF.

The chain links TRBV9 to TRBJ2-3, with 9 bases matching TRBD2. Unmatched junction bases numbered 6, after V lost 3 bases and J lost 4 bases. This CDR3 is built from 15 residues. Germline V gene sequence: CDR1 SGDLS, CDR2 YYNGEE. CDR3 sequence (DNA): TGTGCCAGCAGCGCCAGACTAGCGGAGGCAGATACGCAGTATTTT. It codes for CASSARLAEADTQYF.